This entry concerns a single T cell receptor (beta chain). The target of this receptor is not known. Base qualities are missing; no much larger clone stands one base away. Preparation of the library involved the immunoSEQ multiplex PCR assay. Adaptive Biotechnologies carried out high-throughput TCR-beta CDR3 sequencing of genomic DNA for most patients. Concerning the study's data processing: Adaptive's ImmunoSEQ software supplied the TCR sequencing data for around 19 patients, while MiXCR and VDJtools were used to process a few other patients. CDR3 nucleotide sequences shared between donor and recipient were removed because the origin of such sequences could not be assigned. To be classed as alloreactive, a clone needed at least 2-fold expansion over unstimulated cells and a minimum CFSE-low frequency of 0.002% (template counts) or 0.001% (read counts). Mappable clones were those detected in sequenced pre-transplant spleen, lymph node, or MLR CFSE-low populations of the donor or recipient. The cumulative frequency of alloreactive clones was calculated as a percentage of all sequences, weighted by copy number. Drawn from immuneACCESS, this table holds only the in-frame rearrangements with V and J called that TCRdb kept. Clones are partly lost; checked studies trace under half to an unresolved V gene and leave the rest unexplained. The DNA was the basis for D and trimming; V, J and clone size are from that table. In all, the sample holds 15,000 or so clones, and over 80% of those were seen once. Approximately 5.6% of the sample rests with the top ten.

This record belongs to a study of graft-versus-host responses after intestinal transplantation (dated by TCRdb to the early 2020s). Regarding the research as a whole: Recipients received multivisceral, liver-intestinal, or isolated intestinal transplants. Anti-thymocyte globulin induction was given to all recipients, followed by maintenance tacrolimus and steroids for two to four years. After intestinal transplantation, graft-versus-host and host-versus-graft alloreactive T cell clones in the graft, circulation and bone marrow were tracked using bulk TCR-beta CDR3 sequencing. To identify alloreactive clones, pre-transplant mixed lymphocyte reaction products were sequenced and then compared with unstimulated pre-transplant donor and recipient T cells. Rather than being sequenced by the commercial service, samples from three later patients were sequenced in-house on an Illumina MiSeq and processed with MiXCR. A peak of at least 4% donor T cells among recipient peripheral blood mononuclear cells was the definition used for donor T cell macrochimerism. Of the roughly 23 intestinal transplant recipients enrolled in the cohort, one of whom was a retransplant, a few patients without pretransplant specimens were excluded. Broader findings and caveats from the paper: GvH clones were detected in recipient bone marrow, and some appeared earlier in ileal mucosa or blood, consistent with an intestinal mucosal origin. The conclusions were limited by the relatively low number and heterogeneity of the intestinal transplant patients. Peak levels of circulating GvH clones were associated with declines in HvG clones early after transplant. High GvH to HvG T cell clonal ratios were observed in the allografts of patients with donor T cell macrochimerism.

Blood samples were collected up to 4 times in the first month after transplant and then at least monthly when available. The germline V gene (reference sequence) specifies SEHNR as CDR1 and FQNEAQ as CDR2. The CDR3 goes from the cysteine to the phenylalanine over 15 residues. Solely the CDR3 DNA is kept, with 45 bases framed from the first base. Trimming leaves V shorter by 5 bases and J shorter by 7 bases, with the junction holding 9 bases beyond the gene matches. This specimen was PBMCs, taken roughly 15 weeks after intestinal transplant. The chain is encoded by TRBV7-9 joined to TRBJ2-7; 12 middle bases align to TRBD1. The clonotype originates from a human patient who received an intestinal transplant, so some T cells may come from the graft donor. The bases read TGTGCCAGCAGCGACCGGGACAGGGGGCGTCTTGAGCAGTACTTC. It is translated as CASSDRDRGRLEQYF.